One sample yielded the 7 T cell receptor beta chains listed below, sequenced in a study of blood T cell repertoires in COVID-19. The table came from immunoSEQ multiplex PCR; TCRdb's copy has only in-frame clones and leaves some out. The repertoire holds under 200,000 clones, with around 87% as singletons. Source material: peripheral blood. Receptors originate from a man aged 35 to 55 with active or convalescent COVID-19.

The chain joins TRBV30 to TRBJ1-1; no firm D call. The V gene's germline CDR1 is GTSNPN and CDR2 SVGIG (reference sequence). The CDR3 contains 11 residues. Trimming removed 0 bases from V and 8 bases from J, with 7 bases in between. The CDR3 loop reads CAWSVRWEAFF. CDR3 nucleotide sequence: TGTGCCTGGAGTGTACGGTGGGAAGCTTTCTTT.

The chain employs TRBV30 and TRBJ1-4, with unresolved D. V was shortened by 6 bases and J by 7 bases, with 15 bases between the two germline ends. Germline assignment: CDR1 GTSNPN and CDR2 SVGIG (reference sequence). This CDR3 contains 13 residues. The DNA of the CDR3 is TGTGCCTGTATTTCAGGCCCGATTGAAAAACTGTTTTTT. Protein product: CACISGPIEKLFF.

V usage is TRBV7-9 and J usage is TRBJ1-5, with D perhaps matching TRBD1 (5 bases). This CDR3 is built from 15 residues. The V end lost 5 bases, the J end lost 3 bases, and 14 bases lay between the germline ends. Germline V lookup: CDR1 SEHNR, CDR2 FQNEAQ (reference sequence). This chain's CDR3 is CASSRTGSANQPQHF. The DNA of the CDR3 is TGTGCCAGCAGCCGTACAGGATCCGCCAATCAGCCCCAGCATTTT.

The chain combines TRBV5-4 with TRBJ2-5, with D tentatively TRBD1 (7 bases). CDR3 length: 15 amino acids. The germline V gene encodes CDR1 SGHNT and CDR2 YYREEE (reference sequence). V dropped 0 bases and J dropped 2 bases, with 11 bases sitting between them. The CDR3 reads CASSLGPGGQETQYF. The CDR3 DNA is TGTGCCAGCAGCTTGGGGCCAGGGGGGCAAGAGACCCAGTACTTC.

This clone has just one count. V and J are TRBV11-2 and TRBJ2-1; TRBD2 aligns across 9 bases. J was trimmed by 4 bases and V by 3 bases; bases with no gene match: 10. The CDR3 has 17 residues. Germline assignment: CDR1 SGHAT and CDR2 FQNNGV. The CDR3 sequence: CASSFDSASGVYNEQFF. The DNA for the CDR3 is TGTGCCAGCAGCTTTGACTCGGCTAGCGGGGTTTACAATGAGCAGTTCTTC.

This clone was detected only a few times. This chain connects TRBV12-5 to TRBJ1-5; D perhaps matches TRBD1 (6 bases). This CDR3 is built from 14 residues. Germline V gene data show CDR1 as LGHNT and CDR2 as FRNRAP. Trimming left V 5 bases short and J 3 bases short, with 11 bases between. CDR3 nucleotide sequence: TGTGCTAGTGGTCCAGGGGTTCCCAATCAGCCCCAGCATTTT. Its protein product is CASGPGVPNQPQHF.

This chain joins TRBV6-5 and TRBJ1-3; 10 bases align to TRBD1. Per germline, CDR1 MNHEY and CDR2 SVGAGI. The V segment lost 11 bases and the J segment 11 bases; nucleotides outside the gene matches: 3. This CDR3 spans 10 amino acids. This CDR3 is CAGGTGAIYF. The DNA of the CDR3 is TGTGCCGGAGGGACAGGGGCCATATATTTT.